Below are 4 T cell receptor beta chains sequenced from a single sample in a study of blood T cell repertoires in COVID-19. Libraries were prepared by immunoSEQ multiplex PCR; TCRdb keeps only in-frame clonotypes and omits some of them. The table lists around 300,000 clones, 88% of them singletons. What was sequenced was PBMCs or T cells enriched from blood (not recorded which). These receptor sequences come from a woman in her fifties or sixties who had recovered from COVID-19.

The V call is TRBV6-5, the J call TRBJ2-3; D ambiguous. The CDR3 totals 14 residues. From germline, CDR1 is MNHEY and CDR2 SVGAGI. The germline V and J ends were trimmed by 3 bases and 3 bases, with 10 bases remaining between them. In DNA, the CDR3 is TGTGCCAGCAGTTATCGCCAGAGGACAGATACGCAGTATTTT. It translates to CASSYRQRTDTQYF.

The chain joins TRBV7-9 to TRBJ2-5, with 10 positions matching TRBD1. This CDR3 is built from 16 residues. Germline V CDR1 and CDR2: SEHNR, FQNEAQ (reference sequence). V was clipped by 4 bases and J by 5 bases; unmatched bases: 10. The CDR3 sequence is CASSSPLGQGYETQYF. CDR3 DNA sequence: TGTGCCAGCAGCTCGCCCCTGGGACAGGGGTATGAGACCCAGTACTTC.

The chain combines TRBV4-3 with TRBJ1-4; D uncertain. The germline V and J ends were trimmed by 3 bases and 10 bases, with 15 bases remaining between them. This CDR3 is built from 14 residues. The germline gives CDR1 LGHNA, CDR2 YSLEER. The CDR3 here is CASSQSAGVGKLFF. CDR3 nucleotide sequence: TGCGCCAGCAGCCAGTCCGCCGGGGTCGGAAAACTGTTTTTT.

The J gene is TRBJ2-3, the V gene TRBV12-2; the table names TRBD2, a call not compared with the DNA. TRBV12-2 has pseudogene status. This CDR3 contains 19 residues. The CDR3 is CASRFLGASRGASPDTQYF. In DNA, the CDR3 is TGTGCAAGTCGCTTCTTAGGGGCCTCTCGGGGGGCGAGTCCAGATACGCAGTATTTT.